Listed below are T cell receptor beta chains from one sample, sequenced in a study of cytomegalovirus exposure and HLA in healthy donors. Sequencing was performed with immunoSEQ multiplex PCR; in TCRdb, only in-frame clones are kept and a portion is missing. Found here are 200,000 or so clones, around 80% of them singletons; the top ten hold 2.9%. Sequenced sample: PBMCs. The receptor source for this set is a man aged 25 to 45 in good health and CMV-seronegative. Both conserved end residues are part of each CDR3. The order of the fields is J gene, V gene, CDR3 protein.

J: TRBJ2-7; V: TRBV9; CDR3: CASGDITGKQYF
J: TRBJ2-7; V: TRBV4-1; CDR3: CASSQDPSGGLEQYF
J: TRBJ2-5; V: TRBV7-6; CDR3: CASSPQGQGARETQYF
J: TRBJ2-1; V: TRBV5-1; CDR3: CASSSNNEQFF
J: TRBJ1-2; V: TRBV6-5; CDR3: CASRLTGTSGYTF
J: TRBJ1-2; V: TRBV5-4; CDR3: CASSRGAGGGVNYGYTF
J: TRBJ2-5; V: TRBV2; CDR3: CASMGGGDLQETQYF
J: TRBJ2-7; V: TRBV6-5; CDR3: CASRGQESSYEQYF
J: TRBJ2-5; V: TRBV7-6; CDR3: CASSLFAGAVEETQYF
J: TRBJ2-2; V: TRBV25-1; CDR3: CASSDPGQGRRELFF
J: TRBJ1-6; V: TRBV2; CDR3: CASSEGQLNSPLHF
J: TRBJ2-5; V: TRBV4-2; CDR3: CASSQDLVAGQETQYF
J: TRBJ1-1; V: TRBV7-2; CDR3: CASSRADRVEAFF
J: TRBJ2-1; V: TRBV7-6; CDR3: CASSFLAGVYNEQFF
J: TRBJ1-1; V: TRBV5-1; CDR3: CASSLVPGVGHTEAFF
J: TRBJ1-1; V: TRBV10-3; CDR3: CAISEPNRVEAFF
J: TRBJ2-3; V: TRBV9; CDR3: CASSVNPGLAVTDTQYF
J: TRBJ1-1; V: TRBV7-6; CDR3: CASSLLGRTNTEAFF
J: TRBJ1-1; V: TRBV4-3; CDR3: CASKGLNTEAFF
J: TRBJ2-7; V: TRBV4-1; CDR3: CASSTKKMSGVPSGYEQYF
J: TRBJ2-1; V: TRBV11-2; CDR3: CASSLVRRAKYNEQFF
J: TRBJ2-7; V: TRBV2; CDR3: CASRDRVGLGLSEQYF
J: TRBJ2-1; V: TRBV11-2; CDR3: CASSLDPASGAYNEQFF
J: TRBJ2-5; V: TRBV13; CDR3: CASSSAQDVQETQYF
J: TRBJ1-1; V: TRBV18; CDR3: CASSPLGQGVQYTEAFF
J: TRBJ2-7; V: TRBV2; CDR3: CASGPDRAYEQYF
J: TRBJ2-1; V: TRBV27; CDR3: CASSLAGGYNEQFF
J: TRBJ2-2; V: TRBV15; CDR3: CATCYGGASGELFF
J: TRBJ1-4; V: TRBV5-1; CDR3: CASSSPKSAESTNEKLFF
J: TRBJ2-7; V: TRBV7-9; CDR3: CASSQGLRYEQYF
J: TRBJ1-2; V: TRBV9; CDR3: CASSLSEGNGYTF
J: TRBJ1-2; V: TRBV6-1; CDR3: CASGGVGYGYTF
J: TRBJ2-2; V: TRBV5-1; CDR3: CASSKGGAGGTGELFF
J: TRBJ2-3; V: TRBV7-3; CDR3: CASSLTRTSTDTQYF
J: TRBJ2-3; V: TRBV29-1; CDR3: CSVEWADTQYF
J: TRBJ2-7; V: TRBV7-9; CDR3: CASSLLAGGPHEQYF
J: TRBJ1-5; V: TRBV21-1; CDR3: CASSKVVGQVGQPQHF